This paragraph covers one TCR beta chain sequence. Antigen unknown. V lost 6 bases to trimming and J lost 0 bases, with 8 bases between them. This CDR3 region has 13 residues. The germline gives CDR1 MDHEN, CDR2 SYDVKM. These data come from a study of naive and memory T cell subsets. CD4+ T cell IFNgamma after overnight CMV lysate exposure gave donor CMV status. The beta constant-region primer was an equimolar mix of two oligonucleotides covering TRBC1 and TRBC2. Nested alpha and beta constant-region primers with the SP2 primer drove four PCR rounds on ligated cDNA. MiXCR, applied by TCRdb to the UMI-ligation and nested PCR reads, yields one record per CDR3 protein. The repertoire holds approximately 150,000 distinct CDR3 sequences, with about 23% as singletons. Study results and limitations: Possibly reflecting memory cells re-expressing CD45RA, a few larger clonotypes occurred in naive repertoires, especially CD8. From naive to CM, EM and EMRA, diversity decreased and Gini increased.

This receptor was identified in a human donor in good health. The chain uses TRBV28 and TRBJ1-1; maybe TRBD1 (5 bases). What was sequenced was naive CD4+ T cells from blood. The CDR3 is CASRGGVNTEAFF. The CDR3, as DNA: TGTGCCAGCAGGGGGGGGGTGAACACTGAAGCTTTCTTT. Combining the CDR3 with reference TRBV28 and TRBJ1-1 gives the whole variable domain DVKVTQSSRYLVKRTGEKVFLECVQDMDHENMFWYRQDPGLGLRLIYFSYDVKMKEKGDIPEGYSVSREKKERFSLILESASTNQTSMYLCASRGGVNTEAFFGQGTRLTVV.